These 20 T cell receptor beta chains share one sample of origin, sequenced in a study of T-cell reconstitution after alpha-beta-depleted transplantation in children. Preparation of the TCRbeta library involved a method that used unique molecular identifiers. TCRdb ran MiXCR on the PCR reads and lists one entry per CDR3 protein. The profile shows about 500,000 distinct CDR3 sequences, 32% of them singletons. The sample here was PBMCs from the stem cell graft donor, taken from the stem cell graft. Receptors were obtained from a human donor who donated a stem cell graft to a child with aplastic anemia.

This clonotype has more than one count but fewer than ten. Compared with germline, one end of the junction differs, possibly owing to a read error. The chain combines TRBV27 with TRBJ2-3, with 8 bases fitting TRBD2. This CDR3 is built from 15 residues. Germline assignment: CDR1 MNHEY and CDR2 SMNVEV (reference sequence). This chain's CDR3 is CASTLAGKSTDTQYF. CDR3 in DNA: TGTGCCAGCACTTTAGCGGGAAAGAGCACAGATACGCAGTATTTT.

The chain uses TRBV7-8 and TRBJ1-2; D gene ambiguous. Germline CDR1 reads SGHVS; CDR2 reads FQNEAQ. The V and J ends lost 5 bases and 4 bases respectively, with 5 bases between them. This CDR3 is 11 amino acids long. In nucleotides, the CDR3 is TGTGCCAGCAGCCCCCTCTATGGCTACACCTTC. It specifies CASSPLYGYTF.

The chain recombines TRBV29-1 with TRBJ2-5; 7 nucleotides match TRBD2. Germline-derived CDR1 and CDR2 are SQVTM and ANQGSEA. CDR3 length equals 11 residues. The V segment lost 5 bases and the J segment 9 bases; nucleotides outside the gene matches: 6. CDR3 residues: CSVWVGGSQYF. DNA of the CDR3: TGCAGCGTTTGGGTGGGAGGGTCCCAGTACTTC.

The chain employs TRBV7-2 and TRBJ2-3, with 14 bases identical to TRBD2. Trimming took 4 bases from V and 6 from J; bases not matched to a gene: 6. CDR1 SGHTA and CDR2 FQGNSA come from the germline V gene. This CDR3 has 16 amino acids. CDR3 loop: CASSSTSGRAGDTQYF. CDR3 coding DNA: TGTGCCAGCAGCTCGACTAGCGGGAGGGCGGGGGATACGCAGTATTTT.

This chain links TRBV4-3 with TRBJ2-7, with TRBD1 as a possible D gene (6 bases). Trimming stripped 3 bases from V and 5 bases from J, with 11 bases between. CDR3 length equals 13 residues. Looked up from germline, CDR1 is LGHNA and CDR2 is YSLEER. The CDR3: CASSQGAQDEQYF. As DNA, the CDR3 is TGCGCCAGCAGCCAGGGGGCCCAAGACGAGCAGTACTTC.

The V gene is TRBV29-1, the J gene TRBJ1-2; D not certain. The V end was cut by 7 bases, the J end by 5 bases, with 20 bases between. Germline CDR1 SQVTM, CDR2 ANQGSEA. The CDR3 runs 14 residues. CDR3: CSAQGAWLGYGYTF. For the CDR3, the DNA is TGCAGCGCACAAGGCGCATGGCTAGGGTATGGCTACACCTTC.

This clonotype appeared a few times. The V and J genes are TRBV7-6 and TRBJ2-2; 8 bases agree with TRBD2. Per germline, CDR1 SGHVS and CDR2 FNYEAQ. J was trimmed by 0 bases and V by 6 bases; bases with no gene match: 3. CDR3 length equals 15 residues. CDR3 sequence (DNA): TGTGCCAGCAGAGGACTAGCCGCGAACACCGGGGAGCTGTTTTTT. Encoded protein: CASRGLAANTGELFF.

This chain uses TRBV20-1 with TRBJ2-2; tentative D call: TRBD1 (7 bases). CDR1 is DFQATT and CDR2 is SNEGSKA in the germline V gene (reference sequence). The CDR3 spans 15 residues. V lost 5 bases and J 6 bases, leaving 19 bases between the germline ends. The CDR3 spells CSALSQGGPAGELFF. Here the CDR3 DNA reads TGCAGTGCTCTTTCCCAGGGGGGACCCGCCGGGGAGCTGTTTTTT.

There are a few counts of this clonotype. J is TRBJ1-2 and V is TRBV29-1; a weak D match, TRBD1 (5 bases). V was cut by 1 base and J by 2 bases, with 11 bases left in between. The CDR3 is 14 amino acids. Germline CDR1 SQVTM, CDR2 ANQGSEA. The CDR3: CSVEGPTDNYGYTF. CDR3 DNA sequence: TGCAGCGTTGAAGGACCGACAGACAACTATGGCTACACCTTC. The variable domain in full, completed from reference TRBV29-1 and TRBJ1-2, reads SAVISQKPSRDICQRGTSLTIQCQVDSQVTMMFWYRQQPGQSLTLIATANQGSEATYESGFVIDKFPISRPNLTFSTLTVSNMSPEDSSIYLCSVEGPTDNYGYTFGSGTRLTVV.

This clonotype was detected only a few times. The V gene is TRBV29-1, the J gene TRBJ2-2, with a tentative D call TRBD1 (6 bases). This CDR3 has 15 amino acids. The ends were cut back, 4 bases at V and 0 bases at J, with 12 bases in the middle. Germline assignment: CDR1 SQVTM and CDR2 ANQGSEA. This chain's CDR3 is CSVVRDTTNTGELFF. The CDR3 DNA reads TGCAGCGTTGTTCGGGACACCACGAACACCGGGGAGCTGTTTTTT.

The gene calls are TRBV20-1 and TRBJ2-6; 10 nucleotides agree with TRBD1. Looked up from germline, CDR1 is DFQATT and CDR2 is SNEGSKA (reference sequence). This CDR3 is 18 amino acids long. V lost 1 base, J lost 2 bases, and 8 bases stayed unmatched. CDR3 protein: CSARVGTGALPGANVLTF. The CDR3 DNA follows: TGCAGTGCTAGAGTTGGGACAGGGGCTTTACCTGGGGCCAACGTCCTGACTTTC.

The chain is built from TRBV23-1 and TRBJ1-1; weak D call: TRBD1 (5 bases). TRBV23-1 is an open reading frame whose function is uncertain. The V gene lost 7 bases and the J gene lost 5 bases, with 26 bases spanning the gap. CDR3 length: 17 residues. The CDR3 DNA follows: TGCGCCAGCAACCCAGGGAAAGGCGGGATGGCTTTTACTGAAGCTTTCTTT. Residues: CASNPGKGGMAFTEAFF.

This chain uses TRBV28 with TRBJ2-5, with D possibly being TRBD2 (5 bases). The CDR3 extends over 16 amino acids. CDR1 MDHEN and CDR2 SYDVKM come from the germline V gene. The V and J ends lost 5 bases and 5 bases respectively, with 21 bases between them. The DNA of the CDR3 is TGTGCCAGCAGTCTATACAACGTGAGGGCCCTGGAGACCCAGTACTTC. Its protein is CASSLYNVRALETQYF.

The V gene is TRBV5-6, the J gene TRBJ2-1; 10 bases line up with TRBD1. The CDR3 has 16 residues. V was pared by 1 base and J by 9 bases, with 10 bases of the junction left unmatched. Germline CDR1 reads SGHDT; CDR2 reads YYEEEE. CDR3 sequence reads: CASSLLMRQGASEQFF. In DNA form, the CDR3 reads TGTGCCAGCAGCTTGTTAATGAGACAGGGGGCAAGTGAGCAGTTCTTC.

This clonotype has a single count. The J gene is TRBJ1-5, the V gene TRBV7-9; D perhaps matches TRBD1 (5 bases). With 5 bases removed from V and 4 bases from J, the gap between germline ends came to 15 bases. CDR3 length: 15 residues. Per germline, CDR1 SEHNR and CDR2 FQNEAQ (reference sequence). CDR3 DNA sequence: TGTGCCAGCAGCCCGGGACCCTCAATGAATCAGCCCCAGCATTTT. Its protein is CASSPGPSMNQPQHF.

The chain employs TRBV6-5 and TRBJ2-7; a possible D gene is TRBD1 (5 bases). CDR1 is MNHEY, CDR2 SVGAGI, per germline. The CDR3 length is 14 residues. Trimming removed 3 bases from V and 7 bases from J, with 16 bases in between. The chain's CDR3 is CASSYGAGLGEQYV. CDR3 bases: TGTGCCAGCAGTTATGGAGCAGGGCTCGGAGAGCAGTACGTC.

V and J are TRBV9 and TRBJ2-3; D may be TRBD2 (5 bases). The CDR3 is 13 residues long. V lost 4 bases, J lost 5 bases, and 11 bases lay in between. Germline V CDR1 and CDR2: SGDLS, YYNGEE. DNA for the CDR3: TGTGCCAGCAGCCCGTACAGCGGAGATACGCAGTATTTT. This translates into CASSPYSGDTQYF.

J is TRBJ2-1 and V is TRBV12-3 or TRBV12-4, with D maybe TRBD2 (5 bases). CDR3 size: 14 residues. Trimming pared 3 bases from V and 13 bases from J, leaving 19 bases between. The CDR3 here is CASSLAGRGVGQFF. CDR3 bases: TGTGCCAGCAGTTTGGCGGGTCGAGGCGTGGGACAGTTCTTC.

This clonotype occurred a few times. This chain uses TRBV5-1 with TRBJ2-1, with D possibly TRBD2 on 6 matching bases. V was trimmed by 1 base and J by 12 bases, leaving 8 bases between them. The germline CDR1 and CDR2 sequences are SGHRS and YFSETQ. The CDR3 length is 11 residues. The CDR3 DNA reads TGCGCCAGCAGCTTGCAGGGAGGGCAGTTCTTC. Amino acid sequence: CASSLQGGQFF.

The V call is TRBV29-1, the J call TRBJ2-5, with D possibly matching TRBD1 (9 bases). This CDR3 region has 16 residues. Germline loops: CDR1 SQVTM, CDR2 ANQGSEA. The V end lost 3 bases, the J end lost 5 bases, and 22 bases lay between the germline ends. CDR3 loop: CSVDTGGTGSPETQYF. CDR3 sequence (DNA): TGCAGCGTTGACACGGGGGGGACAGGGTCTCCGGAGACCCAGTACTTC.